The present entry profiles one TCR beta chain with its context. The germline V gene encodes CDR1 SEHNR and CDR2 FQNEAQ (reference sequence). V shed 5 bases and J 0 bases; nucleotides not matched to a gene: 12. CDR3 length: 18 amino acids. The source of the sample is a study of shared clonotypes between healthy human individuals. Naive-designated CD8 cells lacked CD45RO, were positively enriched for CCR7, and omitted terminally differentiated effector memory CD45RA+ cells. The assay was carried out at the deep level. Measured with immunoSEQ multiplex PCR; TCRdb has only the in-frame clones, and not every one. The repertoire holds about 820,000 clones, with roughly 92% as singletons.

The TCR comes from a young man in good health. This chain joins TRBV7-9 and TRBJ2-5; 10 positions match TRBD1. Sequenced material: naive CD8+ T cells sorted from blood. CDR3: CASSPPLGTGDYQETQYF. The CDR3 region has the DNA TGTGCCAGCAGCCCCCCCCTGGGGACAGGGGACTACCAAGAGACCCAGTACTTC.